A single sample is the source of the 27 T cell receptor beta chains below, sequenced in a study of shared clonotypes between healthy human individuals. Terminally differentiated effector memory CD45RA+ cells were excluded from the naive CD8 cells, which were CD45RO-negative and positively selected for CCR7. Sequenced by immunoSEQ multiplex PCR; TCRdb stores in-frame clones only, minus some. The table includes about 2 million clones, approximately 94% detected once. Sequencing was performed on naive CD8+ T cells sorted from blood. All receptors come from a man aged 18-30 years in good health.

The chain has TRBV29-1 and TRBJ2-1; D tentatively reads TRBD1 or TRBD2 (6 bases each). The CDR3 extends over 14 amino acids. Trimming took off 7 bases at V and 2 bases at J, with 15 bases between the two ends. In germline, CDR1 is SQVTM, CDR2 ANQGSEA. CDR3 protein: CSAIRGETYNEQFF. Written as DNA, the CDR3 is TGCAGCGCTATAAGGGGGGAGACCTACAATGAGCAGTTCTTC.

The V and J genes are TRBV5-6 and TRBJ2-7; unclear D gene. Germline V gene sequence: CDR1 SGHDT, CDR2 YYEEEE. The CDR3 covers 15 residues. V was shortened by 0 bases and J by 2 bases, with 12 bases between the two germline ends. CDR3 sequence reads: CASSLEADSPYEQYF. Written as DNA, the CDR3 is TGTGCCAGCAGCTTGGAGGCGGATTCCCCCTACGAGCAGTACTTC.

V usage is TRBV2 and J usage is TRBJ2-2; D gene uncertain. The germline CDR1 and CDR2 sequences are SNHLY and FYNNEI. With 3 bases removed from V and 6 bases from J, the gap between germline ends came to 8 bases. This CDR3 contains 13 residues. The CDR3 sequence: CASSEGFPGELFF. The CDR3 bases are TGTGCCAGCAGTGAGGGCTTCCCCGGGGAGCTGTTTTTT.

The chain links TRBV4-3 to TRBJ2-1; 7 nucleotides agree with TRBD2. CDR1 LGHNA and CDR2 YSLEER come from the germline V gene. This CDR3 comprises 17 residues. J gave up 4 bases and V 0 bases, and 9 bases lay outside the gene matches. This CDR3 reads CASSQEASGTHYNEQFF. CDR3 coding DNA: TGCGCCAGCAGCCAAGAGGCTAGCGGAACCCATTACAATGAGCAGTTCTTC.

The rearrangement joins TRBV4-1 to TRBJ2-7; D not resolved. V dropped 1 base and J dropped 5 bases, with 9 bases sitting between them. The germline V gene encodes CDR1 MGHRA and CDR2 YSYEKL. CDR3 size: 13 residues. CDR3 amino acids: CASSQAGFDEQYF. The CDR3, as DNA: TGCGCCAGCAGCCAAGCAGGATTCGACGAGCAGTACTTC.

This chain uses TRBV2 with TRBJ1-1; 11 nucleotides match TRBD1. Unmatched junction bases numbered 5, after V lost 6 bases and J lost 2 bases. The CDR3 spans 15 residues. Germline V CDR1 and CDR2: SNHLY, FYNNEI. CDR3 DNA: TGTGCCAGCAGGTGGACAGGGGGCGATAACACTGAAGCTTTCTTT. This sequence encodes CASRWTGGDNTEAFF.

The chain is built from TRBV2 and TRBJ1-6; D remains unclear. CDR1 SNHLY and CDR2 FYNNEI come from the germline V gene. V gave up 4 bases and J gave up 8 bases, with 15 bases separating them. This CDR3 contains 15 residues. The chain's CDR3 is CASSVHGQEDSPLHF. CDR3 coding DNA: TGTGCCAGCAGTGTTCATGGCCAGGAGGATTCACCCCTCCACTTT.

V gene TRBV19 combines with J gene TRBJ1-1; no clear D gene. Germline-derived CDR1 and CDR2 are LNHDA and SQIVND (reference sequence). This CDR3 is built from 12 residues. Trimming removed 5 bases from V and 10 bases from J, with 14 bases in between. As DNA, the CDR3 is TGTGCCAGTAGTGCAGACCCAAGAAGAGCTTTCTTT. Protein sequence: CASSADPRRAFF.

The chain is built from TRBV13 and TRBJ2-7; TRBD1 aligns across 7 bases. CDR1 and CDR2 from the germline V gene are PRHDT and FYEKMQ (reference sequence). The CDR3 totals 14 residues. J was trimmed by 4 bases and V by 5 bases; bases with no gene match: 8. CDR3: CASSLTGSFYEQYF. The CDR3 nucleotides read TGTGCCAGCAGCCTGACAGGGAGTTTTTACGAGCAGTACTTC. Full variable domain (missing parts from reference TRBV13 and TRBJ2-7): AAGVIQSPRHLIKEKRETATLKCYPIPRHDTVYWYQQGPGQDPQFLISFYEKMQSDKGSIPDRFSAQQFSDYHSELNMSSLELGDSALYFCASSLTGSFYEQYFGPGTRLTVT.

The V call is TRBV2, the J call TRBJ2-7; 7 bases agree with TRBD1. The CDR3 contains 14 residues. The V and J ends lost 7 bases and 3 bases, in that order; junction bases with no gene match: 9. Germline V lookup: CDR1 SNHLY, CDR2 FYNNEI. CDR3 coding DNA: TGTGCCAGCACCTGGTATCAGGGGGACTACGAGCAGTACTTC. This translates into CASTWYQGDYEQYF.

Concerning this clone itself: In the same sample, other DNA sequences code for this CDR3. CDR3 DNA: TGTGCCAGCAGTCTTACGAACACCGGGGAGCTGTTTTTT. Translation: CASSLTNTGELFF. The chain couples TRBV27 to TRBJ2-2; D not resolved. The CDR3 length is 13 residues. V lost 5 bases to trimming and J lost 0 bases, with 4 bases between them. In germline, CDR1 is MNHEY, CDR2 SMNVEV (reference sequence).

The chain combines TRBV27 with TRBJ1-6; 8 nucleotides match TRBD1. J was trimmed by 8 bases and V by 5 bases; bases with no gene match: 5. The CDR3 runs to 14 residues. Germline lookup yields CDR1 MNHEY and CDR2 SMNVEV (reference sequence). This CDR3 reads CASSPDRAYSPLHF. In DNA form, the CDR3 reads TGTGCCAGCAGTCCGGACAGGGCATATTCACCCCTCCACTTT.

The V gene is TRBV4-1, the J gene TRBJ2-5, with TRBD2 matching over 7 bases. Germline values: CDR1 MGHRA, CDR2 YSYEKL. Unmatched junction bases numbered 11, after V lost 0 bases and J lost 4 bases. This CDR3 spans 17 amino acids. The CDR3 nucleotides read TGCGCCAGCAGCCAAGATGCGATGGCGGGAGTCAGAGAGACCCAGTACTTC. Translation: CASSQDAMAGVRETQYF.

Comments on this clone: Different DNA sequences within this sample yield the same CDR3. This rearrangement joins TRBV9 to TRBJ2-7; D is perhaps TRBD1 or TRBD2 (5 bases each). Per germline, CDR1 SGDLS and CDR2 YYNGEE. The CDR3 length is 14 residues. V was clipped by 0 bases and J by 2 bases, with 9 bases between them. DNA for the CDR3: TGTGCCAGCAGCGTAGGGGACGGAACCTACGAGCAGTACTTC. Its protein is CASSVGDGTYEQYF.

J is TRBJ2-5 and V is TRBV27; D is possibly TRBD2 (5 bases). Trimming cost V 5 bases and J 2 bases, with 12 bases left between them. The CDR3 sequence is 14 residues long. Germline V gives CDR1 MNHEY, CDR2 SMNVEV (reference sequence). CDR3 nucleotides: TGTGCCAGCAGTGCTTCCTCGGGACAAGAGACCCAGTACTTC. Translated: CASSASSGQETQYF.

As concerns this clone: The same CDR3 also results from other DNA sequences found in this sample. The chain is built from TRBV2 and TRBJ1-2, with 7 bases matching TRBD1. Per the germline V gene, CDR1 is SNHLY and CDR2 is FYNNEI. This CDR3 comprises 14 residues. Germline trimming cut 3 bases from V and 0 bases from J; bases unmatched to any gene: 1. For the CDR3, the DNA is TGTGCCAGCAGTGAGGGACAGACTAACTATGGCTACACCTTC. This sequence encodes CASSEGQTNYGYTF.

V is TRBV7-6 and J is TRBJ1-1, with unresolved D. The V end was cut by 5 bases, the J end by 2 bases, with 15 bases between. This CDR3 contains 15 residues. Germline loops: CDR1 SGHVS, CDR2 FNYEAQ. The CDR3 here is CASSQVADFNTEAFF. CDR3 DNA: TGTGCCAGCAGCCAAGTGGCGGATTTTAACACTGAAGCTTTCTTT.

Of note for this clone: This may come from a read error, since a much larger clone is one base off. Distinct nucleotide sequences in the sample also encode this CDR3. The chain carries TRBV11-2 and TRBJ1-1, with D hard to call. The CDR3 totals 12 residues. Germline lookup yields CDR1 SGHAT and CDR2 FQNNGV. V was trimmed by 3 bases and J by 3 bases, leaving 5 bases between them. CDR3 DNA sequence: TGTGCCAGCAGCTTCGGGGACACTGAAGCTTTCTTT. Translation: CASSFGDTEAFF.

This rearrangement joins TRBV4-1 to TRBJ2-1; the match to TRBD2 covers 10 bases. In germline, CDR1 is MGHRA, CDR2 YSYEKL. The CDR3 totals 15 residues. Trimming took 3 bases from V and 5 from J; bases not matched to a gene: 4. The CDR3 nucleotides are TGCGCCAGCAGCCAGTCTAGCGGGAGTGACAATGAGCAGTTCTTC. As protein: CASSQSSGSDNEQFF.

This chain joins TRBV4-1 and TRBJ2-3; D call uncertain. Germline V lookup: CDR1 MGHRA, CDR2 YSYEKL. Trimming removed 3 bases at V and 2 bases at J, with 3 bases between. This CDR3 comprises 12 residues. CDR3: CASSQYTDTQYF. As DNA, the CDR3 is TGCGCCAGCAGCCAGTACACAGATACGCAGTATTTT.

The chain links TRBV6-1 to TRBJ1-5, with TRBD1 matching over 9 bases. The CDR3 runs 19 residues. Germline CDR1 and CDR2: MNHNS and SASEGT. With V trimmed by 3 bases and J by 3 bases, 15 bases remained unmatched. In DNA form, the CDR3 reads TGTGCCAGCAGTGATTGGACAGGGGAAGCCTTACTTTACAATCAGCCCCAGCATTTT. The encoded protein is CASSDWTGEALLYNQPQHF.

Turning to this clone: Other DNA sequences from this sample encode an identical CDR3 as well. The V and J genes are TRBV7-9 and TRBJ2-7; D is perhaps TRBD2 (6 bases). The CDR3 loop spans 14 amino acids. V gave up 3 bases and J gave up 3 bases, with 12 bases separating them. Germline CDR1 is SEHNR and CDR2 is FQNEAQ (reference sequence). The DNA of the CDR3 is TGTGCCAGCAGCTTGGAGGGGTCCCTCTACGAGCAGTACTTC. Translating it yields CASSLEGSLYEQYF. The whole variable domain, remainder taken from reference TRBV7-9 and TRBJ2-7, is DTGVSQNPRHKITKRGQNVTFRCDPISEHNRLYWYRQTLGQGPEFLTYFQNEAQLEKSRLLSDRFSAERPKGSFSTLEIQRTEQGDSAMYLCASSLEGSLYEQYFGPGTRLTVT.

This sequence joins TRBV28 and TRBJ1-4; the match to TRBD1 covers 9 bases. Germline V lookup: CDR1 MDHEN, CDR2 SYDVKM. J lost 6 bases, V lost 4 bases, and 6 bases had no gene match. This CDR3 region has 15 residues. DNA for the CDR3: TGTGCCAGCAGTTATACAGGGGGCCTAGATGAAAAACTGTTTTTT. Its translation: CASSYTGGLDEKLFF.

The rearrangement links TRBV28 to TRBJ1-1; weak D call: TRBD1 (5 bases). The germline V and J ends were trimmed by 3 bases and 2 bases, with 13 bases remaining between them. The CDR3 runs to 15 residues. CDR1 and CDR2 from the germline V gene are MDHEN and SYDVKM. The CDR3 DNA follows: TGTGCCAGCAGTTTTGGGGAGACAGCAAACACTGAAGCTTTCTTT. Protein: CASSFGETANTEAFF.

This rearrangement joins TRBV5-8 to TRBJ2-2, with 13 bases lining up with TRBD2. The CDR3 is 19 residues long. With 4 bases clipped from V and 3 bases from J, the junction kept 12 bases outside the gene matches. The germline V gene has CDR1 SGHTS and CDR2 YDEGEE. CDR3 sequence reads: CASSRGTSGAGPYTGELFF. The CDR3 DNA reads TGTGCCAGCAGCCGGGGGACTAGCGGGGCGGGACCCTACACCGGGGAGCTGTTTTTT.

The CDR3, as DNA: TGTGCCAGCGGTCAACTAGCGGGATACAATGAGCAGTTCTTC. Translated: CASGQLAGYNEQFF. The rearrangement links TRBV6-5 to TRBJ2-1, with TRBD2 matching 10 bases. CDR1 is MNHEY and CDR2 is SVGAGI in the germline V gene. V shed 8 bases and J 4 bases; nucleotides not matched to a gene: 5. The CDR3 is 14 amino acids.

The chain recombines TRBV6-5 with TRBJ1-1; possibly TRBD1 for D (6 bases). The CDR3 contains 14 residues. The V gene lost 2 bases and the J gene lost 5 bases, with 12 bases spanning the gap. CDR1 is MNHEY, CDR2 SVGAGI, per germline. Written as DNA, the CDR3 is TGTGCCAGCAGTTACGGGGGGGCCATGACTGAAGCTTTCTTT. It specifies CASSYGGAMTEAFF.